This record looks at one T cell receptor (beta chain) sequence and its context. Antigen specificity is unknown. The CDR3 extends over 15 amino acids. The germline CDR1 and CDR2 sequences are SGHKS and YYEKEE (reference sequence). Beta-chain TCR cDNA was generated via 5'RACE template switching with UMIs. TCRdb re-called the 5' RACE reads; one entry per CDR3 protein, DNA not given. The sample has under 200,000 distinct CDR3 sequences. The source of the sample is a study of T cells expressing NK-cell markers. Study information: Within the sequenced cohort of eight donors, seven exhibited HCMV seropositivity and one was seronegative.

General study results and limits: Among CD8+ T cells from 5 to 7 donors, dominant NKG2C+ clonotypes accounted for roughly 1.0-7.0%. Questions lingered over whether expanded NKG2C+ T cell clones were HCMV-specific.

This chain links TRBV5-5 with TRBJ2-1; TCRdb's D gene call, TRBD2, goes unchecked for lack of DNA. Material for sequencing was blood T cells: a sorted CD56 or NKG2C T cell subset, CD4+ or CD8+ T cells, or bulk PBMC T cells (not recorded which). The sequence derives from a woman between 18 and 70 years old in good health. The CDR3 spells CASSLLAGGPDEQFF.